The 16 T cell receptor beta chains given below trace back to one sample, sequenced in a study of human T cells and chemical hapten exposure. Each CDR3 protein gets one entry after TCRdb re-called the RACE reads with MiXCR. This sample yields tens of thousands of distinct CDR3 sequences, of which 5.5% are seen a single time; more than 10% belongs to the top ten. The sample's time point: healthy volunteer bleed at 6 weeks. The starting material, unfractionated whole blood, was used for total RNA extraction. Source material: whole blood. These receptors originate from a human donor in good health. Some clones in this sample may be carry-over from other donors' samples.

This clonotype was observed at least ten times. V usage is TRBV6-1 and J usage is TRBJ2-7; the match to TRBD2 covers 11 bases. The V segment lost 7 bases and the J segment 5 bases; nucleotides outside the gene matches: 10. Germline V gives CDR1 MNHNS, CDR2 SASEGT. The CDR3 has 15 residues. DNA of the CDR3: TGTGCCAGCATCCTAGCGGGAGGCGGTTTGAACGAGCAGTACTTC. It translates to CASILAGGGLNEQYF.

The V and J genes are TRBV10-3 and TRBJ2-5; D is tentatively TRBD1 or TRBD2 (5 bases each). V shed 3 bases and J shed 1 base, with 12 bases lying between them. CDR1 is ENHRY, CDR2 SYGVKD, per germline. This CDR3 has 15 amino acids. CDR3 in amino acids: CAISDSFGTQETQYF. CDR3 nucleotides: TGTGCCATCAGTGACTCCTTTGGGACCCAAGAGACCCAGTACTTC.

The genes are TRBV6-2 or TRBV6-3 and TRBJ1-2; possible D gene TRBD1, 5 bases. The V gene's germline CDR1 is MNHEY and CDR2 SVGEGT. V was pared by 5 bases and J by 2 bases, with 18 bases between. The CDR3 loop spans 16 amino acids. The CDR3 spells CASSQSPVGTNYGYTF. CDR3 coding DNA: TGTGCCAGCAGTCAATCTCCCGTCGGGACCAACTATGGCTACACCTTC.

This clonotype appeared many times. The V gene is TRBV20-1, the J gene TRBJ2-2; 7 bases match TRBD1. V shed 2 bases, J shed 2 bases, and the junction held 11 bases outside the gene matches. The CDR3 length is 17 residues. The germline CDR1 and CDR2 sequences are DFQATT and SNEGSKA (reference sequence). The CDR3 bases are TGCAGTGCTAGAATTATTACCGGGACAGAAAACACCGGGGAGCTGTTTTTT. As protein: CSARIITGTENTGELFF.

This clonotype occurred many times. V is TRBV7-7 and J is TRBJ2-1, with D hard to call. In germline, CDR1 is SSHAT, CDR2 FNYEAQ (reference sequence). This CDR3 spans 15 amino acids. Trimming shortened V by 5 bases and J by 0 bases, and 11 bases separated the two germline ends. The CDR3 bases are TGTGCCAGCAGCGCTGGTCAAGGCTCCTACAATGAGCAGTTCTTC. It codes for CASSAGQGSYNEQFF. The full variable domain, its missing parts supplied by reference TRBV7-7 and TRBJ2-1, is GAGVSQSPRYKVTKRGQDVTLRCDPISSHATLYWYQQALGQGPEFLTYFNYEAQPDKSGLPSDRFSAERPEGSISTLTIQRTEQRDSAMYRCASSAGQGSYNEQFFGPGTRLTVL.

This clonotype was counted many times. The rearrangement joins TRBV28 to TRBJ2-4; no definite D call. Trimming removed 3 bases at V and 6 bases at J, with 18 bases between. Germline-derived CDR1 and CDR2 are MDHEN and SYDVKM. The CDR3 is made up of 16 amino acids. The CDR3 spells CASSFQSGLKGNIQYF. Written as DNA, the CDR3 is TGTGCCAGCAGTTTCCAGTCGGGCCTTAAGGGAAACATTCAGTACTTC.

This sequence joins TRBV12-3 or TRBV12-4 and TRBJ2-1; D might be TRBD1 or TRBD2, each matching 5 bases. Trimming removed 6 bases at V and 8 bases at J, with 20 bases between. CDR3 length: 15 residues. The CDR3 loop reads CASSPFERGWYEQFF. The CDR3 nucleotides read TGTGCCAGCAGCCCCTTTGAGAGGGGCTGGTATGAGCAGTTCTTC.

This clonotype has only a few counts. The CDR3, as DNA: TGTGCCAGCAGTTTGAGGGGAGGGACGAACACTGAAGCTTTCTTT. It yields the protein CASSLRGGTNTEAFF. The V and J genes are TRBV12-3 or TRBV12-4 and TRBJ1-1, with D tentatively TRBD1 (5 bases). The CDR3 has 15 residues. Trimming left V 3 bases short and J 1 base short, with 12 bases between.

The table lists this clonotype with a few counts. The genes are TRBV6-2 or TRBV6-3 and TRBJ1-5; 7 nucleotides line up with TRBD1. The CDR3 length is 17 residues. The junction had 9 bases not matched to a gene; V was cut back by 3 bases and J by 1 base. Germline-derived CDR1 and CDR2 are MNHEY and SVGEGT. The CDR3: CASSYRPSGQSNQPQHF. CDR3 nucleotides: TGTGCCAGCAGTTATCGACCCTCGGGACAGAGCAATCAGCCCCAGCATTTT.

There are many counts of this clonotype. A much larger clone lies a single base off, so this may be a read error. The chain combines TRBV12-3 or TRBV12-4 with TRBJ2-5; the D gene is possibly TRBD2 (5 bases). This CDR3 has 13 residues. V was cut by 8 bases and J by 3 bases, with 13 bases left in between. The CDR3 DNA follows: TGTGCCAGCGGGAGTCTTAGTAAAGAGACCCAGTACTTC. Translating it yields CASGSLSKETQYF.

This clonotype was detected many times. The chain combines TRBV12-3 or TRBV12-4 with TRBJ2-6; D uncertain. V was pared by 3 bases and J by 0 bases, with 12 bases between. The CDR3 contains 17 residues. The CDR3 spells CASSLGVGASGANVLTF. In DNA form, the CDR3 reads TGTGCCAGCAGTTTGGGTGTCGGAGCCTCTGGGGCCAACGTCCTGACTTTC.

This clonotype has at least ten counts. The chain recombines TRBV24-1 with TRBJ2-1; 9 positions agree with TRBD2. Germline V gives CDR1 KGHDR, CDR2 SFDVKD. The V gene end was trimmed by 4 bases and the J gene end by 10 bases; junction bases not matched to a gene: 13. The CDR3 has 16 amino acids. CDR3 loop: CATSDPTNFSGGEQFF. DNA for the CDR3: TGTGCCACCAGTGACCCCACAAATTTCAGCGGGGGGGAGCAGTTCTTC.

This clonotype was counted many times. The rearrangement uses TRBV6-4 and TRBJ1-2, with 12 bases matching TRBD1. Per germline, CDR1 MRHNA and CDR2 SNTAGT. V lost 6 bases and J lost 6; bases outside the gene matches: 5. The CDR3 has 14 residues. CDR3 in amino acids: CASSGTGGADGYTF. The CDR3 bases are TGTGCCAGCAGCGGGACAGGGGGCGCCGATGGCTACACCTTC.

The chain recombines TRBV7-9 with TRBJ1-1; no firm D call. The germline V and J ends were trimmed by 4 bases and 4 bases, with 13 bases remaining between them. Germline loops: CDR1 SEHNR, CDR2 FQNEAQ (reference sequence). This CDR3 has 14 residues. The CDR3 DNA sequence: TGTGCCAGCAGCTCCGAGTGGGGAGGCACTGAAGCTTTCTTT. Translation gives CASSSEWGGTEAFF.

This clonotype was picked up many times. The rearrangement joins TRBV6-2 or TRBV6-3 to TRBJ1-1, with 8 bases identical to TRBD1. Unmatched junction bases numbered 13, after V lost 2 bases and J lost 2 bases. CDR1 MNHEY and CDR2 SVGEGT come from the germline V gene. This CDR3 is built from 18 residues. The CDR3 sequence: CASSYRDLGTGANTEAFF. The CDR3 DNA reads TGTGCCAGCAGTTACCGGGATCTTGGGACAGGCGCTAACACTGAAGCTTTCTTT.

As concerns this clonotype: A read error may explain this, as a much larger clone is one base away. The V and J genes are TRBV28 and TRBJ2-1; possible D gene TRBD2, 6 bases. The CDR3 has 14 amino acids. Trimming took 9 bases from V and 10 from J, leaving 22 bases between them. CDR1 MDHEN and CDR2 SYDVKM come from the germline V gene. In nucleotides, the CDR3 is TGTGCCAGGCTCCCGCGCCCGGGGGTCCAGGAGCAGTTCTTC. This sequence encodes CARLPRPGVQEQFF. The complete variable domain, with remaining parts taken from reference TRBV28 and TRBJ2-1, reads DVKVTQSSRYLVKRTGEKVFLECVQDMDHENMFWYRQDPGLGLRLIYFSYDVKMKEKGDIPEGYSVSREKKERFSLILESASTNQTSMYLCARLPRPGVQEQFFGPGTRLTVL.